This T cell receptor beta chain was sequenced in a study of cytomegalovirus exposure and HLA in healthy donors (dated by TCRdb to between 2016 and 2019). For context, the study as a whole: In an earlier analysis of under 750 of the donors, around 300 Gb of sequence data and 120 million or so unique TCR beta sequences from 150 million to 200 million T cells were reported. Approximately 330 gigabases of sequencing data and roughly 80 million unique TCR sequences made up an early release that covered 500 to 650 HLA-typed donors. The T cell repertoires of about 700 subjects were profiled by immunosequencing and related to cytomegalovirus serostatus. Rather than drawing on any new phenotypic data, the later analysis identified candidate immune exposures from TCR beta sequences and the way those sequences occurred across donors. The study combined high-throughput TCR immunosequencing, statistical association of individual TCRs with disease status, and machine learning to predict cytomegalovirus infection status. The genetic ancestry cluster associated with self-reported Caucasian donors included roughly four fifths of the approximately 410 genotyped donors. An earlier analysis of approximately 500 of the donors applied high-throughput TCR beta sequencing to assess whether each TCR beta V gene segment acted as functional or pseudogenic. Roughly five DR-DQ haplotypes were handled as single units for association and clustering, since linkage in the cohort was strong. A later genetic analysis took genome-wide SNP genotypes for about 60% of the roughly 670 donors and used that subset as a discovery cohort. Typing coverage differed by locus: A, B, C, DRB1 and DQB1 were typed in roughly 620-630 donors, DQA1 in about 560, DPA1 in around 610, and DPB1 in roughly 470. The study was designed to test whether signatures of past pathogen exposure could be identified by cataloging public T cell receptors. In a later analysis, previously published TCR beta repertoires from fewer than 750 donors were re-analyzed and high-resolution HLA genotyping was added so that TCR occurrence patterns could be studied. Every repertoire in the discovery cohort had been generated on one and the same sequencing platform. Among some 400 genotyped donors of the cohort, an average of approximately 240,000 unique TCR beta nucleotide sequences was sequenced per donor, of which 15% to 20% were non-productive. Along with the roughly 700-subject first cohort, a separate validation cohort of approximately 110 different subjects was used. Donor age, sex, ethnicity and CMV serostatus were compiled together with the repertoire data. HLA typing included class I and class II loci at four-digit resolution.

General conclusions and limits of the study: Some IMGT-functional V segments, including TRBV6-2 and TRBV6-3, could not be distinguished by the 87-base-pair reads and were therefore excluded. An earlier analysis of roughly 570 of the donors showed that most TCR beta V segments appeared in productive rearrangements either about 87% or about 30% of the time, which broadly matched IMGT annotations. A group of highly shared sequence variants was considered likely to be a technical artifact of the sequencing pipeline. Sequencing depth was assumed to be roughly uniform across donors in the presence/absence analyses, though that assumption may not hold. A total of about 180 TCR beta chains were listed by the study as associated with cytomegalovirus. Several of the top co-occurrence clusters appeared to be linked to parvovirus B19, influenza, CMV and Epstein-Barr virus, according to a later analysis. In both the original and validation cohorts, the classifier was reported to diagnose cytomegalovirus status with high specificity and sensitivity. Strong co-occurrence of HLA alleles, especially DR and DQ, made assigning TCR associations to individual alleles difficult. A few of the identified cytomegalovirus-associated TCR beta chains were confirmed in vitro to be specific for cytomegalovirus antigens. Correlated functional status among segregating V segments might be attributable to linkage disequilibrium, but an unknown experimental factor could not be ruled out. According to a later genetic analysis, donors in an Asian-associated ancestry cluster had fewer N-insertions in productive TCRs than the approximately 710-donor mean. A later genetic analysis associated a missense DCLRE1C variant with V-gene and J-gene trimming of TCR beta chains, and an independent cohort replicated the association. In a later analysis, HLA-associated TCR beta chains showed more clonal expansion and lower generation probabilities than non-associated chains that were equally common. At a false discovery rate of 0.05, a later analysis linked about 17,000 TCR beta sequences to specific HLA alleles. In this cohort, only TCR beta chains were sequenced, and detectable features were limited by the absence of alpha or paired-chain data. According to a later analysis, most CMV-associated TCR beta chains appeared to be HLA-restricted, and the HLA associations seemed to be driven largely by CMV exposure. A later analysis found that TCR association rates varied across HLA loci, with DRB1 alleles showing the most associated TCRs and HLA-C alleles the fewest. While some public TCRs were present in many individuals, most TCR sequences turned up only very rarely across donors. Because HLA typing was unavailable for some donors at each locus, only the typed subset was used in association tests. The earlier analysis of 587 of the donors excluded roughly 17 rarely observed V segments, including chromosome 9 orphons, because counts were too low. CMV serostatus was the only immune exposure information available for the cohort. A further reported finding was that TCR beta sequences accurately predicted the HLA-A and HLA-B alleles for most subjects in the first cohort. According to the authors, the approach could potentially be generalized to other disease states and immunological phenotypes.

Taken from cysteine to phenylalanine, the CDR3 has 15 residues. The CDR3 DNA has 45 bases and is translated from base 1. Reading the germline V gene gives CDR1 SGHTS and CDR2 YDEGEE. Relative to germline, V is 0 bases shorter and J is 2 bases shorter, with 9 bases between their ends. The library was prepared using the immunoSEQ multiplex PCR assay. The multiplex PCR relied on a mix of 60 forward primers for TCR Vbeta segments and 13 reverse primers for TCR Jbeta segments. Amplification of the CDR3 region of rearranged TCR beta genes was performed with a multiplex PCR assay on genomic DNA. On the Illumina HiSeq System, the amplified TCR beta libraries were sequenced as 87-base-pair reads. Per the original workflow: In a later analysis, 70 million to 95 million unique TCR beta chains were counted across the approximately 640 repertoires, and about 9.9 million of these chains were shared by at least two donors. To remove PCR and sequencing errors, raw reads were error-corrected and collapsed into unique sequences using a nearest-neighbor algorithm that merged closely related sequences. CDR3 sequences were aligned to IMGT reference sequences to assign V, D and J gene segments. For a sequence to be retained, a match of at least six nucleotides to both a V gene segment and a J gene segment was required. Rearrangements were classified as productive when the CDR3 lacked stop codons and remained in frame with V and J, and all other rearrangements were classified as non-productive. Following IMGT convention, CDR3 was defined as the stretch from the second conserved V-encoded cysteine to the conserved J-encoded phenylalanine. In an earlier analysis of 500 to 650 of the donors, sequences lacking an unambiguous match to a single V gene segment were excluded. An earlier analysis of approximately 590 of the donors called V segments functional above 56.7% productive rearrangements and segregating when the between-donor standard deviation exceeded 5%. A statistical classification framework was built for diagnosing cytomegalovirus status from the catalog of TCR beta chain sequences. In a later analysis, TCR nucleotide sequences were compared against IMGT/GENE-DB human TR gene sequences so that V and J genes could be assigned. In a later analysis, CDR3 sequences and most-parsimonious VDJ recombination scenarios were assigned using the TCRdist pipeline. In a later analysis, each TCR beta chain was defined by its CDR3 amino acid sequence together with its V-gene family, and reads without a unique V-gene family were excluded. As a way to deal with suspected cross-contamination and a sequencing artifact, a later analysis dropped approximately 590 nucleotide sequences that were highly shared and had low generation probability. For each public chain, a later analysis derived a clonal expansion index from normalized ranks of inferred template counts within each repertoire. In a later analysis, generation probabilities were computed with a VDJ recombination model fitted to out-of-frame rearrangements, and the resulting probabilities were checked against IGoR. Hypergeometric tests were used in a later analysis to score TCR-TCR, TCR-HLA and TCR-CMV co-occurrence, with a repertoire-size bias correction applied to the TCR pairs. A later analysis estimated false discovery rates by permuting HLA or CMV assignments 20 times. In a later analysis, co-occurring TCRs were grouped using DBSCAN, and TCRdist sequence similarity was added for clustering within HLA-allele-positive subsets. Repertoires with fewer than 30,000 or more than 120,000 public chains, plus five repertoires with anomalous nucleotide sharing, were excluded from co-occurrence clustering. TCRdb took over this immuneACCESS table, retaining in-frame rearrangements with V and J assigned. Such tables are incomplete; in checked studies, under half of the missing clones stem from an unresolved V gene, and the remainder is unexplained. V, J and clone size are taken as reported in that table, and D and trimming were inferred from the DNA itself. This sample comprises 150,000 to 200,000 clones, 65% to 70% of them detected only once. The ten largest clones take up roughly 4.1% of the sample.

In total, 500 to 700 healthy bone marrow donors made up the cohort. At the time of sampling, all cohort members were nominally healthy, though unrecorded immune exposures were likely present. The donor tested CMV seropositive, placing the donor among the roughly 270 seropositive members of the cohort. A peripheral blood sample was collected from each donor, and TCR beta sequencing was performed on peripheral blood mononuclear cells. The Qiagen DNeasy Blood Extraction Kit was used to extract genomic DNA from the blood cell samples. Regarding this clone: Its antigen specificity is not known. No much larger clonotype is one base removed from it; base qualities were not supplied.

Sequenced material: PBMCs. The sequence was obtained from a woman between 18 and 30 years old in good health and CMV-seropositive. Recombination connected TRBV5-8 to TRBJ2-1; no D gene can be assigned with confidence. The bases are TGTGCCAGCAGCTTGGACGGTCGCCCCTACAATGAGCAGTTCTTC. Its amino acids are CASSLDGRPYNEQFF.